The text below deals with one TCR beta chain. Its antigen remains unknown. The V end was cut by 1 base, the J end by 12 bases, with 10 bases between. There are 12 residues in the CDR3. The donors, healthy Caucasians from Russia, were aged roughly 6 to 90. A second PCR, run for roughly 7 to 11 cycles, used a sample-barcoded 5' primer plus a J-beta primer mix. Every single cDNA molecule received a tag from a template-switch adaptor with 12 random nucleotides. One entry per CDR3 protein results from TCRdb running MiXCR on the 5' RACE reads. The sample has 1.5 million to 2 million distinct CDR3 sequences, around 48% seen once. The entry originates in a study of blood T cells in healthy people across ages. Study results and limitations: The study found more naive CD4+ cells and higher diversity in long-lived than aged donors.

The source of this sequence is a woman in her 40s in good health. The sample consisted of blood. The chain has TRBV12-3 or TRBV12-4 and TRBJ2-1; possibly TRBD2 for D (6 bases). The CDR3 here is CASSLVAASQFF. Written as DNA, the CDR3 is TGTGCCAGCAGTTTAGTAGCGGCCTCGCAGTTCTTC.